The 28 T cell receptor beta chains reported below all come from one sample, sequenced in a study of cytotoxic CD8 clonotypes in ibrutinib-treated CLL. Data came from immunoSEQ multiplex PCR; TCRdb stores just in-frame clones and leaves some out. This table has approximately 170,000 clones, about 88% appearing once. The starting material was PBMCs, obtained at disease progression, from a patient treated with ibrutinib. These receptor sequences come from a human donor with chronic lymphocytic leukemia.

This CDR3 is CASSQSGTVYGYTF. For the CDR3, the DNA is TGTGCCAGCAGCCAATCCGGGACAGTCTATGGCTACACCTTC. This rearrangement joins TRBV7-2 to TRBJ1-2; 7 nucleotides line up with TRBD1. V dropped 5 bases and J dropped 4; count of bases not matched to a gene: 7. The CDR3 runs 14 residues. Per germline, CDR1 SGHTA and CDR2 FQGNSA. The whole variable domain, remainder taken from reference TRBV7-2 and TRBJ1-2, is GAGVSQSPSNKVTEKGKDVELRCDPISGHTALYWYRQSLGQGLEFLIYFQGNSAPDKSGLPSDRFSAERTGGSVSTLTIQRTQQEDSAVYLCASSQSGTVYGYTFGSGTRLTVV.

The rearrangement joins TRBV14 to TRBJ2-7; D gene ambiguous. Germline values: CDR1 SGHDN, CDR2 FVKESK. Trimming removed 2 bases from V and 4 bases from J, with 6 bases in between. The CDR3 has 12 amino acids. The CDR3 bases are TGTGCCAGCAGCCAAAATCAGTACGAGCAGTACTTC. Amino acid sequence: CASSQNQYEQYF.

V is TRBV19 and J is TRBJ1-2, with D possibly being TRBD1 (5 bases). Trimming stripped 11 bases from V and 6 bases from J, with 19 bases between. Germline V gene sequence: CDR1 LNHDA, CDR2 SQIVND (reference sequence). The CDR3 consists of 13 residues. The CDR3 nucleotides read TGTGCCGCTCAGGGCTGGGGGAATGATGGCTACACCTTC. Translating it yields CAAQGWGNDGYTF.

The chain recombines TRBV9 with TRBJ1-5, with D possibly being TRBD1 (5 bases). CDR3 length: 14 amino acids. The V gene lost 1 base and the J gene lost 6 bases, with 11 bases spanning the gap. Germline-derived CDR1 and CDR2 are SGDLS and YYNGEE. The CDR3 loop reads CASSVSMGGQPQHF. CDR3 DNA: TGTGCCAGCAGCGTATCGATGGGGGGTCAGCCCCAGCATTTT.

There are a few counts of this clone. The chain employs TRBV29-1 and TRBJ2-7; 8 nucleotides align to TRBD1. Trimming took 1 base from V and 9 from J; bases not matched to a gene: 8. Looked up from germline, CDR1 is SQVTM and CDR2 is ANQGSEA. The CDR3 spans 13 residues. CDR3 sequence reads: CSVEGTGTFGQYF. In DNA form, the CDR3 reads TGCAGCGTTGAAGGGACAGGGACTTTCGGGCAGTACTTC.

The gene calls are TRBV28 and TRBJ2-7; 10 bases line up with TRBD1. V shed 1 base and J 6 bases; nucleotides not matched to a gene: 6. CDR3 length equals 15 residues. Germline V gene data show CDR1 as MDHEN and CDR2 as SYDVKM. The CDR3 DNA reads TGTGCCAGCAGTTTATTAGGGACAGGGGACGGCGAGCAGTACTTC. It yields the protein CASSLLGTGDGEQYF.

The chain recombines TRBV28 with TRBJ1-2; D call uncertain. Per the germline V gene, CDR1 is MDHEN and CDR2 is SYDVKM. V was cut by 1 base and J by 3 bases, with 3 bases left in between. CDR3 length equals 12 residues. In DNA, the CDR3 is TGTGCCAGCAGTTTATCTTACTATGGCTACACCTTC. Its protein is CASSLSYYGYTF.

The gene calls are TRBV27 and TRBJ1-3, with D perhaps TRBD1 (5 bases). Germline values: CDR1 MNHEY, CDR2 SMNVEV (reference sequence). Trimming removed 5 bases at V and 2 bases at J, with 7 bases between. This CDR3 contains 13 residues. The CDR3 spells CASSMGPGNTIYF. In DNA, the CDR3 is TGTGCCAGCAGTATGGGACCTGGAAACACCATATATTTT.

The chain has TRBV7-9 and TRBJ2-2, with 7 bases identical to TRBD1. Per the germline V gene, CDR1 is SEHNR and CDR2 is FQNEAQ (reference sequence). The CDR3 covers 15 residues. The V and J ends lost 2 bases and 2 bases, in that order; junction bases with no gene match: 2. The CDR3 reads CASSLRDSNTGELFF. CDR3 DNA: TGTGCCAGCAGCTTACGGGACAGCAACACCGGGGAGCTGTTTTTT.

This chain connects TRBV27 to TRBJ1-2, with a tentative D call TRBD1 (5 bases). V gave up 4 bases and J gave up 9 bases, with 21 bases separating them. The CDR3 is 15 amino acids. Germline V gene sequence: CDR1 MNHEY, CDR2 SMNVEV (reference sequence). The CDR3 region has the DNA TGTGCCAGCAGTTCTGTCGGGGTGGGGGATTATCGCTACACCTTC. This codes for CASSSVGVGDYRYTF.

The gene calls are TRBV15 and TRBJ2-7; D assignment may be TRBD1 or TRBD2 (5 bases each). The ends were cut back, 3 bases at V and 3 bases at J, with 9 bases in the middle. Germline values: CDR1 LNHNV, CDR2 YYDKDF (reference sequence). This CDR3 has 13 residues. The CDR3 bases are TGTGCCACCAGCAGGAGGGGAAACTACGAGCAGTACTTC. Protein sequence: CATSRRGNYEQYF.

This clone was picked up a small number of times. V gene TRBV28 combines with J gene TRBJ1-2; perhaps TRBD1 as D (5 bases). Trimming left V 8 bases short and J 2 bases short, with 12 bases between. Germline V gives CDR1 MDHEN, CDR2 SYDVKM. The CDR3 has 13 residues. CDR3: CASGTGGNYGYTF. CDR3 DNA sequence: TGTGCCAGCGGGACGGGTGGAAACTATGGCTACACCTTC.

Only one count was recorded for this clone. The CDR3 reads CASSFGTGVGNEQFF. Written as DNA, the CDR3 is TGTGCCAGCAGCTTCGGGACAGGGGTAGGGAATGAGCAGTTCTTC. The chain combines TRBV5-6 with TRBJ2-1, with 10 bases matching TRBD1. Trimming removed 2 bases from V and 7 bases from J; junction bases left unmatched: 6. The CDR3 covers 15 residues. CDR1 is SGHDT and CDR2 is YYEEEE in the germline V gene. Looking up the rest from reference TRBV5-6 and TRBJ2-1 gives the full variable domain: DAGVTQSPTHLIKTRGQQVTLRCSPKSGHDTVSWYQQALGQGPQFIFQYYEEEERQRGNFPDRFSGHQFPNYSSELNVNALLLGDSALYLCASSFGTGVGNEQFFGPGTRLTVL.

CDR3 loop: CASSQDRQNNEQFF. The CDR3, as DNA: TGCGCCAGCAGCCAAGATCGGCAGAACAATGAGCAGTTCTTC. J is TRBJ2-1 and V is TRBV4-1; D gene uncertain. CDR3 length: 14 residues. V lost 0 bases and J 5 bases, leaving 8 bases between the germline ends. Germline assignment: CDR1 MGHRA and CDR2 YSYEKL.

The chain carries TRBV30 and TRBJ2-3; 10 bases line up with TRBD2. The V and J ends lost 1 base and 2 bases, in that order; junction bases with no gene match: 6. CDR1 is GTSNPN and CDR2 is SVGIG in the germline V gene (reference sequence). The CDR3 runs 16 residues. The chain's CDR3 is CAWSASGRGFTDTQYF. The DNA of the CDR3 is TGTGCCTGGAGTGCCAGCGGGAGGGGATTCACAGATACGCAGTATTTT.

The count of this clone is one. CDR3 sequence: CASSPNAGGLNQPQHF. The CDR3 bases are TGTGCCAGCAGCCCAAATGCAGGGGGACTCAATCAGCCCCAGCATTTT. The chain uses TRBV7-2 and TRBJ1-5; 7 nucleotides agree with TRBD1. V was clipped by 5 bases and J by 3 bases; unmatched bases: 10. The CDR3 runs to 16 residues. CDR1 is SGHTA, CDR2 FQGNSA, per germline.

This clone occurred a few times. CDR3 protein: CASSLVAAAPEAFF. The CDR3 nucleotides are TGTGCCAGCAGCTTAGTTGCCGCAGCCCCTGAAGCTTTCTTT. This chain joins TRBV7-8 and TRBJ1-1; D unresolved. Germline V lookup: CDR1 SGHVS, CDR2 FQNEAQ. This CDR3 contains 14 residues. Trimming cost V 1 base and J 6 bases, with 12 bases left between them.

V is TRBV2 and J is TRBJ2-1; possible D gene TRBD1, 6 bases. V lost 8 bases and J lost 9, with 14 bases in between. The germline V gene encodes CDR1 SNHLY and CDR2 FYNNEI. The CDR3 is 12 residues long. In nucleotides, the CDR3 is TGTGCCAGCTACAGGGTTGGGGGTGAGCAGTTCTTC. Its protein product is CASYRVGGEQFF.

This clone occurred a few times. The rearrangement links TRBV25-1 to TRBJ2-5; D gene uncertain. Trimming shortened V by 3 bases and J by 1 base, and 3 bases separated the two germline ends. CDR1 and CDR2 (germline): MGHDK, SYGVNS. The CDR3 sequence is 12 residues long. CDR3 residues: CASSDFQETQYF. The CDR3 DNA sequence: TGTGCCAGCAGTGACTTCCAAGAGACCCAGTACTTC.

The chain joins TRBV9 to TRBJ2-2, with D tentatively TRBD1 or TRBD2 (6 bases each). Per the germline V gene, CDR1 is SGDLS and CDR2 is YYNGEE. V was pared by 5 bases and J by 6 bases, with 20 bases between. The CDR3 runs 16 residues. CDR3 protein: CASSGGTIGRSGELFF. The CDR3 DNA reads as TGTGCCAGCAGTGGGGGGACAATAGGTCGATCCGGGGAGCTGTTTTTT. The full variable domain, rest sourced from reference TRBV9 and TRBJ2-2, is DSGVTQTPKHLITATGQRVTLRCSPRSGDLSVYWYQQSLDQGLQFLIQYYNGEERAKGNILERFSAQQFPDLHSELNLSSLELGDSALYFCASSGGTIGRSGELFFGEGSRLTVL.

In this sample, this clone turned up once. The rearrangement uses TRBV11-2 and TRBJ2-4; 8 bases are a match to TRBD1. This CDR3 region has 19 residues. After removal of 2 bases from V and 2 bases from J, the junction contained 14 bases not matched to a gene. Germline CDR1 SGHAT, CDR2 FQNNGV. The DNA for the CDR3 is TGTGCCAGCAGCTTATTGCAGGGGGCAGGGAGTGGGCCCAAAAACATTCAGTACTTC. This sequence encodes CASSLLQGAGSGPKNIQYF.

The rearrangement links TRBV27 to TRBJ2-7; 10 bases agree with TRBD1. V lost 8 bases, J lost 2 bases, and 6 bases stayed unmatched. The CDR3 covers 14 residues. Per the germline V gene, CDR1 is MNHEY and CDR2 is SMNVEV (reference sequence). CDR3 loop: CASAGQGRTYEQYF. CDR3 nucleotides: TGTGCCAGCGCGGGACAGGGGAGAACCTACGAGCAGTACTTC.

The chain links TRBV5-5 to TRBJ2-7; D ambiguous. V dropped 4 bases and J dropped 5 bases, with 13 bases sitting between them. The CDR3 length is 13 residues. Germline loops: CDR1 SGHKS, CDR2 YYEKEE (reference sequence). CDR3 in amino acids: CASSTPGLHEQYF. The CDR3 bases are TGTGCCAGCAGCACCCCGGGCCTCCACGAGCAGTACTTC.

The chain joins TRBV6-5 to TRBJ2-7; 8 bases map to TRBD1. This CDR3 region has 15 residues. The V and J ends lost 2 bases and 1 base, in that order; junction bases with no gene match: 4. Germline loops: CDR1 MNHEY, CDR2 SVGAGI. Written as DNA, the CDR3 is TGTGCCAGCAGTTACGACAGGGGAGAATCCTACGAGCAGTACTTC. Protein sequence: CASSYDRGESYEQYF.

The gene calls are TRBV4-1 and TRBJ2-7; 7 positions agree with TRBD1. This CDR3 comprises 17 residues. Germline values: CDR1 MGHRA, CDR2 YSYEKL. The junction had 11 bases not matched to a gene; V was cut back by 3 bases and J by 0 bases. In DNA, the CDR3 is TGCGCCAGCAGCCATTCACAGGGGATGCCCCACTCCTACGAGCAGTACTTC. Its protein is CASSHSQGMPHSYEQYF.

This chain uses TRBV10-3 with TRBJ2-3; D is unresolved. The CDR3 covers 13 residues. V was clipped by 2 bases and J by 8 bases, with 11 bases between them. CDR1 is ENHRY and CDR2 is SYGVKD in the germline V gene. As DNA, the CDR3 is TGTGCCATCAGTGAGGAACCACGAAGTACGCAGTATTTT. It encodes CAISEEPRSTQYF.

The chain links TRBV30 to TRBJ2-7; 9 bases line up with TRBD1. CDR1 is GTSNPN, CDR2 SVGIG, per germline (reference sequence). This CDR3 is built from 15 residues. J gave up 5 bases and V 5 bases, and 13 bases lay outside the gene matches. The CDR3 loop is CAWGLFGTGPNEQYF. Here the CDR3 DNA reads TGTGCCTGGGGACTTTTCGGGACAGGGCCGAACGAGCAGTACTTC.

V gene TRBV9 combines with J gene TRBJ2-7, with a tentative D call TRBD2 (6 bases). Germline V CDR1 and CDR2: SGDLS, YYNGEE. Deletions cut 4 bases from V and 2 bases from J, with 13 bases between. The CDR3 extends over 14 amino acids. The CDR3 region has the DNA TGTGCCAGCAGCCCAAGCGGGCCGGCCTACGAGCAGTACTTC. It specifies CASSPSGPAYEQYF.